Below, 13 T cell receptor beta chains from the same sample are listed, as sequenced in a study of shared clonotypes between healthy human individuals. Sequenced by immunoSEQ multiplex PCR; TCRdb stores in-frame clones only, minus some. The sample has about 2.1 million clones; roughly 93% are singletons. Terminally differentiated effector memory CD45RA+ cells were excluded by CCR7 positive selection of CD45RO-negative cells. Sequencing was performed on naive CD8+ T cells from PBMCs. The receptors here all came from a man in his late teens or twenties in good health. Some clones in this sample may be carry-over from other donors' samples.

CDR3 in DNA: TGTGCCAGCAGTCCAAGGAGGCCCCGCTGGGAGACCCAGTACTTC. Its translation is CASSPRRPRWETQYF. The gene calls are TRBV28 and TRBJ2-5, with D perhaps TRBD2 (5 bases). In germline, CDR1 is MDHEN, CDR2 SYDVKM. V was pared by 5 bases and J by 5 bases, with 18 bases between. This CDR3 contains 15 residues.

The chain has TRBV7-9 and TRBJ2-3; a weak D match, TRBD1 (5 bases). Germline V gene lookup returns CDR1 SEHNR and CDR2 FQNEAQ (reference sequence). Trimming pared 6 bases from V and 0 bases from J, leaving 16 bases between. This CDR3 has 16 residues. For the CDR3, the DNA is TGTGCCAGCAGAGTGTCTGGGGCTGCTAGCACAGATACGCAGTATTTT. Protein sequence: CASRVSGAASTDTQYF.

This chain uses TRBV14 with TRBJ2-2; no definite D call. The CDR3 has 12 residues. Germline V CDR1 and CDR2: SGHDN, FVKESK. Between the trimmed V and J ends, which lost 5 bases and 4 bases, there was a span of 5 bases. CDR3 bases: TGTGCCAGCAGCAAGGTCACCGGGGAGCTGTTTTTT. Protein: CASSKVTGELFF.

The V call is TRBV7-8, the J call TRBJ1-5; D not resolved. The CDR3 totals 17 residues. Trimming removed 1 base at V and 0 bases at J, with 13 bases between. Per germline, CDR1 SGHVS and CDR2 FQNEAQ. CDR3 sequence (DNA): TGTGCCAGCAGCTTAGAAGCAGAACCTTATAGCAATCAGCCCCAGCATTTT. Protein product: CASSLEAEPYSNQPQHF.

V usage is TRBV18 and J usage is TRBJ2-2, with no clear D. Germline lookup yields CDR1 KGHSH and CDR2 LQKENI. The V end lost 3 bases, the J end lost 0 bases, and 8 bases lay between the germline ends. CDR3 length: 15 amino acids. CDR3 sequence reads: CASSPATTNTGELFF. The CDR3 DNA reads as TGTGCCAGCTCACCGGCGACAACGAACACCGGGGAGCTGTTTTTT. Full variable domain (rest looked up from reference TRBV18 and TRBJ2-2): NAGVMQNPRHLVRRRGQEARLRCSPMKGHSHVYWYRQLPEEGLKFMVYLQKENIIDESGMPKERFSAEFPKEGPSILRIQQVVRGDSAAYFCASSPATTNTGELFFGEGSRLTVL.

The genes are TRBV28 and TRBJ2-4, with D perhaps given as TRBD1 or TRBD2 (5 bases each). The germline V gene has CDR1 MDHEN and CDR2 SYDVKM. Trimming left V 6 bases short and J 0 bases short, with 12 bases between. CDR3 length: 15 amino acids. CDR3 nucleotide sequence: TGTGCCAGCAGGGCAGGGAGAATAGCCAAAAACATTCAGTACTTC. Protein sequence: CASRAGRIAKNIQYF.

The V call is TRBV7-9, the J call TRBJ1-5, with D possibly TRBD1 on 6 matching bases. V dropped 4 bases and J dropped 4 bases, with 20 bases sitting between them. The CDR3 is 17 residues long. The V gene's germline CDR1 is SEHNR and CDR2 FQNEAQ (reference sequence). In nucleotides, the CDR3 is TGTGCCAGCAGCTCAACAGGGCTACAGGGTAATAATCAGCCCCAGCATTTT. This sequence encodes CASSSTGLQGNNQPQHF.

The J gene is TRBJ1-4, the V gene TRBV28; D ambiguous. V lost 1 base to trimming and J lost 8 bases, with 11 bases between them. The CDR3 covers 14 residues. Germline assignment: CDR1 MDHEN and CDR2 SYDVKM. CDR3 loop: CASSLSRKAEKLFF. DNA for the CDR3: TGTGCCAGCAGTTTATCCAGGAAGGCCGAAAAACTGTTTTTT.

The CDR3 DNA follows: TGTGCCAGTGGCGGCGGGGACAGGAAAGGGGATGGCTACACCTTC. It yields the protein CASGGGDRKGDGYTF. The chain combines TRBV19 with TRBJ1-2; TRBD1 agrees at 8 bases. The V segment lost 8 bases and the J segment 6 bases; nucleotides outside the gene matches: 14. The CDR3 consists of 15 residues. CDR1 LNHDA and CDR2 SQIVND come from the germline V gene (reference sequence).

The chain uses TRBV10-1 and TRBJ1-5; possible D gene TRBD1, 5 bases. The germline V and J ends were trimmed by 5 bases and 2 bases, with 16 bases remaining between them. The length of the CDR3 is 16 residues. CDR1 and CDR2 from the germline V gene are WNHNN and SYGVQD (reference sequence). CDR3 loop: CASSKGALGGNQPQHF. The CDR3 DNA reads TGCGCCAGCAGTAAAGGGGCCCTGGGGGGCAATCAGCCCCAGCATTTT.

This rearrangement joins TRBV20-1 to TRBJ1-1, with D unclear. The germline CDR1 and CDR2 sequences are DFQATT and SNEGSKA (reference sequence). Between the trimmed V and J ends, which lost 3 bases and 7 bases, there was a span of 3 bases. The CDR3 covers 9 residues. CDR3 in amino acids: CSARGEAFF. DNA for the CDR3: TGCAGTGCTAGGGGTGAAGCTTTCTTT.

The CDR3 nucleotides are TGTGCCAGCAGCTTAGGTTTCGTCCTAGACGGTTTCACAGATACGCAGTATTTT. As protein: CASSLGFVLDGFTDTQYF. This chain links TRBV11-2 with TRBJ2-3; D is unresolved. Germline CDR1 reads SGHAT; CDR2 reads FQNNGV. The CDR3 has 18 amino acids. V was clipped by 1 base and J by 2 bases, with 19 bases between them.

As concerns this clone: At the DNA level, this CDR3 is encoded by other sequences in the same sample as well. The chain couples TRBV7-2 to TRBJ2-7, with TRBD1 matching 7 bases. CDR3 length: 14 amino acids. CDR1 SGHTA and CDR2 FQGNSA come from the germline V gene. V gave up 0 bases and J gave up 3 bases; unmatched junction bases: 2. DNA of the CDR3: TGTGCCAGCAGCTTAGCCGGGACAGTCTACGAGCAGTACTTC. Translated: CASSLAGTVYEQYF.